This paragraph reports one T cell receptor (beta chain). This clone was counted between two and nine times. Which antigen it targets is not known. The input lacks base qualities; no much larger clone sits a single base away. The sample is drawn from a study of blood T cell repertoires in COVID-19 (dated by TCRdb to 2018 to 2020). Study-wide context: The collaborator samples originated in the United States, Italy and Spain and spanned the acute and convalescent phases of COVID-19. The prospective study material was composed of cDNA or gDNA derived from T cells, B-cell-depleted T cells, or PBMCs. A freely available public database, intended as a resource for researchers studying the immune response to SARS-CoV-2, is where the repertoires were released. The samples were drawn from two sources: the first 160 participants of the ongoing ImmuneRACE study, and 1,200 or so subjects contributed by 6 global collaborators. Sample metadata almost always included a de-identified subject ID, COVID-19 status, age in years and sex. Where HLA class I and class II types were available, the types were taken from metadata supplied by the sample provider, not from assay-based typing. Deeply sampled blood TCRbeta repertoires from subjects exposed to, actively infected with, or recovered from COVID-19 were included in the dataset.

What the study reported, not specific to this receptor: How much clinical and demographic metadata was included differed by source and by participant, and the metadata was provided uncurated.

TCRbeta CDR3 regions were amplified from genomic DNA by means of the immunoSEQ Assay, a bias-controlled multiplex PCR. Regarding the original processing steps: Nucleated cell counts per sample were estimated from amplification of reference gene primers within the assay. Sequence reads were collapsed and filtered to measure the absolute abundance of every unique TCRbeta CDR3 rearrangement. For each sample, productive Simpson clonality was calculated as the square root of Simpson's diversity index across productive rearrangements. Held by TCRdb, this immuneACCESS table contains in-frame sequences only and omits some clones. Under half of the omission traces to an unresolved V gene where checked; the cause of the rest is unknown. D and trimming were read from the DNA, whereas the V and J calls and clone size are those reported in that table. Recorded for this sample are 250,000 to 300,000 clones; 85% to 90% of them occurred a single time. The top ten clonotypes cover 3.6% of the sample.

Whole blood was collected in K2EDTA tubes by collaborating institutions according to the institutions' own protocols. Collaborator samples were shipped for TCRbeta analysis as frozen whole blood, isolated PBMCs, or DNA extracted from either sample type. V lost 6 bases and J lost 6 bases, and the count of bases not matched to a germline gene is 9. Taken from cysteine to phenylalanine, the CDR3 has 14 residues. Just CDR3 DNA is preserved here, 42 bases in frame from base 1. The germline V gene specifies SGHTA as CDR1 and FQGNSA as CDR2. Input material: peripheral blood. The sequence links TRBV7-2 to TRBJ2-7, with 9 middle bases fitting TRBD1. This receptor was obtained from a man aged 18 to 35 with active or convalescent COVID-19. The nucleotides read TGTGCCAGCAGGGGGCCGGGACAGGGAGGCGAGCAGTACTTC. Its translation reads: CASRGPGQGGEQYF.